The 16 T cell receptor beta chains given below trace back to one sample, sequenced in a study of blood T cell repertoires in COVID-19. Clones were sequenced by immunoSEQ multiplex PCR, and TCRdb holds only the in-frame ones, with some missing. The sample consists of 140,000 to 150,000 clones, approximately 80% of them appearing once. Sequenced input: peripheral blood. The receptors were sampled from a man in his fifties or sixties with acute or convalescent COVID-19.

This sequence joins TRBV6-6 and TRBJ2-1; 10 nucleotides match TRBD1. CDR3 length: 13 amino acids. J gave up 10 bases and V 6 bases, and 6 bases lay outside the gene matches. The V gene's germline CDR1 is MNHNY and CDR2 SVGAGI (reference sequence). CDR3 region: CASRKTGGDEQFF. CDR3 in DNA: TGTGCCAGCAGAAAGACAGGGGGCGACGAGCAGTTCTTC.

V gene TRBV3-1 (or the pseudogene TRBV3-2) combines with J gene TRBJ2-5; 11 nucleotides align to TRBD1. V shed 4 bases, J shed 2 bases, and the junction held 3 bases outside the gene matches. There are 15 residues in the CDR3. The germline gives CDR1 LGHDT, CDR2 YNNKEL (reference sequence). The CDR3 DNA follows: TGTGCCAGCAGCCTCCGGGACAGGGGGCAAGAGACCCAGTACTTC. It is translated as CASSLRDRGQETQYF.

In this sample, this clone turned up many times. The chain recombines TRBV9 with TRBJ1-6; perhaps TRBD1 as D (6 bases). Trimming removed 4 bases from V and 8 bases from J, with 16 bases in between. Germline V gene lookup returns CDR1 SGDLS and CDR2 YYNGEE. CDR3 length: 15 amino acids. CDR3 sequence: CASSPRPDRDSPLHF. The CDR3 bases are TGTGCCAGCAGCCCAAGACCGGACAGAGATTCACCCCTCCACTTT.

CDR3 in amino acids: CASSPFSGTYNEQFF. The CDR3 DNA reads TGTGCCAGCAGCCCTTTCTCAGGGACCTACAATGAGCAGTTCTTC. V usage is TRBV11-3 and J usage is TRBJ2-1, with D possibly matching TRBD1 (5 bases). CDR1 and CDR2 from the germline V gene are SGHNT and YENEEA. V was cut by 5 bases and J by 2 bases, with 13 bases left in between. The CDR3 runs 15 residues. Supplemented by reference TRBV11-3 and TRBJ2-1, the full variable domain reads EAGVVQSPRYKIIEKKQPVAFWCNPISGHNTLYWYLQNLGQGPELLIRYENEEAVDDSQLPKDRFSAERLKGVDSTLKIQPAELGDSAVYLCASSPFSGTYNEQFFGPGTRLTVL.

This clone was detected once. This chain connects TRBV7-2 to TRBJ2-1; possible D gene TRBD1, 5 bases. Germline assignment: CDR1 SGHTA and CDR2 FQGNSA. Between the trimmed V and J ends, which lost 1 base and 7 bases, there was a span of 17 bases. The CDR3 consists of 16 residues. CDR3 residues: CASSLEGLGMGNEQFF. In nucleotides, the CDR3 is TGTGCCAGCAGCTTAGAGGGGCTAGGCATGGGGAATGAGCAGTTCTTC.

The rearrangement joins TRBV4-2 to TRBJ2-5, with 9 bases identical to TRBD1. The CDR3 has 15 amino acids. V gave up 1 base and J gave up 3 bases; unmatched junction bases: 3. Germline lookup yields CDR1 LGHNA and CDR2 YNFKEQ. CDR3 DNA: TGTGCCAGCAGCCAAGGCGGGACAGGGAAAGAGACCCAGTACTTC. This sequence encodes CASSQGGTGKETQYF.

This chain uses TRBV6-5 with TRBJ2-1, with TRBD2 identical over 8 bases. CDR1 is MNHEY and CDR2 is SVGAGI in the germline V gene. The CDR3 has 13 residues. Germline trimming cut 5 bases from V and 10 bases from J; bases unmatched to any gene: 7. CDR3 protein: CASSHGLAHEQFF. The CDR3 region has the DNA TGTGCCAGCAGTCACGGACTAGCCCACGAGCAGTTCTTC.

This rearrangement joins TRBV12-3 or TRBV12-4 to TRBJ1-1, with no clear D. This CDR3 spans 12 amino acids. V was clipped by 5 bases and J by 0 bases, with 4 bases between them. The CDR3 spells CASSTMNTEAFF. The CDR3 DNA sequence: TGTGCCAGCAGTACTATGAACACTGAAGCTTTCTTT.

In this sample, this clone turned up a few times. The chain couples TRBV30 to TRBJ1-2; D not resolved. This CDR3 has 13 amino acids. Per the germline V gene, CDR1 is GTSNPN and CDR2 is SVGIG (reference sequence). Trimming took 3 bases from V and 4 from J, leaving 12 bases between them. In DNA, the CDR3 is TGTGCCTGGAGCACCGGAGGCGCCTATGGCTACACCTTC. Translated: CAWSTGGAYGYTF.

The rearrangement uses TRBV25-1 and TRBJ1-1; 8 bases map to TRBD1. Germline-derived CDR1 and CDR2 are MGHDK and SYGVNS. The CDR3 spans 15 residues. V dropped 2 bases and J dropped 1; count of bases not matched to a gene: 3. Here the CDR3 DNA reads TGTGCCAGCAGTGAACAGGGGGCGAGGAACACTGAAGCTTTCTTT. This sequence encodes CASSEQGARNTEAFF.

This clone was recorded a few times. The rearrangement uses TRBV3-1 (or the pseudogene TRBV3-2) and TRBJ2-1; D might be TRBD2 (5 bases). Germline lookup yields CDR1 LGHDT and CDR2 YNNKEL (reference sequence). The CDR3 has 15 amino acids. V gave up 3 bases and J gave up 8 bases, with 17 bases separating them. This chain's CDR3 is CASSQKDSPIYEQFF. CDR3 nucleotides: TGTGCCAGCAGCCAGAAGGACTCCCCAATATATGAGCAGTTCTTC.

V usage is TRBV7-6 and J usage is TRBJ2-1, with 7 bases identical to TRBD2. V lost 2 bases, J lost 1 base, and 5 bases stayed unmatched. Looked up from germline, CDR1 is SGHVS and CDR2 is FNYEAQ. The CDR3 consists of 16 residues. CDR3 DNA sequence: TGTGCCAGCAGCTTAACCTCTAGCGGATCCTACAATGAGCAGTTCTTC. It yields the protein CASSLTSSGSYNEQFF.

The chain couples TRBV12-5 to TRBJ2-1, with D possibly matching TRBD1 (6 bases). Germline values: CDR1 LGHNT, CDR2 FRNRAP. The CDR3 spans 16 residues. The V end was cut by 1 base, the J end by 0 bases, with 10 bases between. The CDR3 sequence is CASGLARTASYNEQFF. The CDR3 DNA reads TGTGCTAGTGGTTTGGCCCGGACAGCCTCCTACAATGAGCAGTTCTTC.

This chain links TRBV9 with TRBJ1-1; TRBD1 matches 9 bases. This CDR3 comprises 18 residues. CDR1 and CDR2 from the germline V gene are SGDLS and YYNGEE. The J segment lost 1 base and the V segment lost 3 bases, leaving 13 bases of the junction unmatched. The CDR3 sequence: CASSERLDRGETNTEAFF. The CDR3 bases are TGTGCCAGCAGCGAGAGGTTAGACAGGGGGGAAACGAACACTGAAGCTTTCTTT.

The J gene is TRBJ2-5, the V gene TRBV6-5, with D possibly matching TRBD1 (6 bases). The V end lost 5 bases, the J end lost 7 bases, and 20 bases lay between the germline ends. The length of the CDR3 is 15 residues. Germline V gene data show CDR1 as MNHEY and CDR2 as SVGAGI. Here the CDR3 DNA reads TGTGCCAGCAGTACACAACAGGGTATTTCAGGGACCCAGTACTTC. Translation gives CASSTQQGISGTQYF.

The V call is TRBV14, the J call TRBJ2-5; D unresolved. The CDR3 is 14 amino acids. Germline loops: CDR1 SGHDN, CDR2 FVKESK. V was pared by 4 bases and J by 0 bases, with 9 bases between. In nucleotides, the CDR3 is TGTGCCAGCAGCCCCTTAGTATACCAAGAGACCCAGTACTTC. Protein: CASSPLVYQETQYF.